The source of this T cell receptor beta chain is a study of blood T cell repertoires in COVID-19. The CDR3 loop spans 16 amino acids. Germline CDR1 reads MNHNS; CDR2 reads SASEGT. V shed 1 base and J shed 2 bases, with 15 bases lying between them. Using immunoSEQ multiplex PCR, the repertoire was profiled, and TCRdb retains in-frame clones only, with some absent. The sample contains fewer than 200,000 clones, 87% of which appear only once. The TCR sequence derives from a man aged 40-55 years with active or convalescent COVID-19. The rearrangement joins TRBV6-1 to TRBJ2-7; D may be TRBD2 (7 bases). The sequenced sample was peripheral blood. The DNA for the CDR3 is TGTGCCAGCAGTGAAGTAGGTCGGGGGGCCCCCTACGAGCAGTACTTC. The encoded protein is CASSEVGRGAPYEQYF.